Sequencing of this T cell receptor beta chain was carried out in a study of graft-versus-host responses after intestinal transplantation. Study-wide background: Every transplant recipient was induced with anti-thymocyte globulin, then maintained on tacrolimus and steroids for approximately three years.

To note about this clone: The sample holds other DNA sequences that translate to the same CDR3.

Graft samples were processed, releasing intraepithelial and lamina propria lymphocytes. Data came from immunoSEQ multiplex PCR; TCRdb stores just in-frame clones and leaves some out. The table has about 37,000 clones, approximately 86% seen once; the top ten hold 18%. Germline-derived CDR1 and CDR2 are WSHSY and SAAADI. This CDR3 region has 14 residues. V was trimmed by 6 bases and J by 4 bases, leaving 13 bases between them. J is TRBJ2-1 and V is TRBV10-2, with D tentatively TRBD1 or TRBD2 (5 bases each). The receptor was isolated from a human patient who received an intestinal transplant, so some T cells may come from the graft donor. The sequences come from ileum tissue, collected 200 to 210 days after intestinal transplant. The CDR3 DNA is TGCGCCAGCAGGGGAACTGGGGGTTACAATGAGCAGTTCTTC. Amino acid sequence: CASRGTGGYNEQFF.